A single sample is the source of the 26 T cell receptor beta chains below, sequenced in a study of shared clonotypes between healthy human individuals. Measured with immunoSEQ multiplex PCR; TCRdb has only the in-frame clones, and not every one. The data show around 2,000,000 clones, 90% to 95% seen once. Sequencing was performed on naive CD4+ T cells sorted from blood. Subset given: CD45RA+ positively selected. Receptors originate from a man younger than 35 in good health.

This clone appeared a single time. The gene calls are TRBV6-5 and TRBJ1-4; perhaps TRBD1 as D (5 bases). The length of the CDR3 is 13 residues. Germline lookup yields CDR1 MNHEY and CDR2 SVGAGI. Trimming pared 5 bases from V and 8 bases from J, leaving 12 bases between. CDR3 amino acids: CASSLAQGEKLFF. The CDR3 region has the DNA TGTGCCAGCAGTCTGGCGCAGGGAGAAAAACTGTTTTTT.

The chain links TRBV19 to TRBJ2-3, with D maybe TRBD1 (5 bases). With 6 bases removed from V and 2 bases from J, the gap between germline ends came to 12 bases. Germline V lookup: CDR1 LNHDA, CDR2 SQIVND (reference sequence). The CDR3 spans 14 residues. As DNA, the CDR3 is TGTGCCAGTAGGGACAAAATTTCCACAGATACGCAGTATTTT. It specifies CASRDKISTDTQYF.

With regard to this clone: A much larger clone differs from this one at a single base, so this may be a read error. The chain employs TRBV28 and TRBJ1-2; 7 bases are shared with TRBD1. The CDR3 totals 13 residues. V shed 5 bases and J 4 bases; nucleotides not matched to a gene: 4. CDR1 and CDR2 from the germline V gene are MDHEN and SYDVKM. In DNA, the CDR3 is TGTGCCAGCAGTCCCGGGACAGTCTATGGCTACACCTTC. Translating gives CASSPGTVYGYTF.

The DNA of the CDR3 is TGTGCCAGCAGTGAAGGTATGGGGCTGAACTATGGCTACACCTTC. It specifies CASSEGMGLNYGYTF. The chain employs TRBV6-1 and TRBJ1-2; D is possibly TRBD1 (5 bases). The CDR3 covers 15 residues. From germline, CDR1 is MNHNS and CDR2 SASEGT. The V end was cut by 1 base, the J end by 2 bases, with 11 bases between.

This chain uses TRBV6-1 with TRBJ2-6; D is undetermined. Trimming took 6 bases from V and 0 from J, leaving 9 bases between them. The CDR3 length is 15 residues. Germline V gene data show CDR1 as MNHNS and CDR2 as SASEGT. DNA of the CDR3: TGTGCCAGCAGAGTCAGTCCCTCTGGGGCCAACGTCCTGACTTTC. It specifies CASRVSPSGANVLTF.

The V and J genes are TRBV6-6 and TRBJ2-7, with 8 bases fitting TRBD1. The trim removed 4 bases at V and 3 bases at J, leaving 5 bases unmatched. This CDR3 has 14 residues. Per the germline V gene, CDR1 is MNHNY and CDR2 is SVGAGI (reference sequence). CDR3: CASSSPGTGYEQYF. CDR3 DNA: TGTGCCAGCAGTTCCCCCGGGACAGGCTACGAGCAGTACTTC.

The chain couples TRBV2 to TRBJ2-7; D might be TRBD1 (5 bases). The CDR3 is made up of 14 amino acids. CDR1 SNHLY and CDR2 FYNNEI come from the germline V gene. V was cut by 7 bases and J by 0 bases, with 13 bases left in between. CDR3 coding DNA: TGTGCCAGCAATAAGGGGCCCCTCTCCTACGAGCAGTACTTC. It yields the protein CASNKGPLSYEQYF.

V and J are TRBV6-5 and TRBJ2-1, with 8 bases fitting TRBD1. V gave up 5 bases and J gave up 10 bases; unmatched junction bases: 10. The CDR3 length is 14 residues. The germline CDR1 and CDR2 sequences are MNHEY and SVGAGI. CDR3 DNA sequence: TGTGCCAGCAGTAAAACCGGGACAGGTGGCGAGCAGTTCTTC. Amino acids: CASSKTGTGGEQFF.

The V and J genes are TRBV30 and TRBJ1-3; D perhaps matches TRBD1 (5 bases). Per the germline V gene, CDR1 is GTSNPN and CDR2 is SVGIG (reference sequence). The CDR3 is 14 residues long. The V and J ends lost 8 bases and 2 bases respectively, with 16 bases between them. CDR3: CAQGAGLPGNTIYF. CDR3 sequence (DNA): TGTGCCCAGGGCGCAGGGTTACCTGGAAACACCATATATTTT.

This rearrangement joins TRBV5-1 to TRBJ2-7; no clear D. With 4 bases removed from V and 2 bases from J, the gap between germline ends came to 10 bases. The CDR3 consists of 13 residues. Per the germline V gene, CDR1 is SGHRS and CDR2 is YFSETQ. The CDR3 nucleotides are TGCGCCAGCAGCCTTAACCGAACCTACGAGCAGTACTTC. As protein: CASSLNRTYEQYF.

This sequence joins TRBV21-1 and TRBJ2-7; the DNA was not used to check the table's D call, TRBD1. TRBV21-1 is noted as a pseudogene. The length of the CDR3 is 14 residues. CDR3 sequence: CASSWDSNSYEQYF. The CDR3 DNA follows: TGTGCCAGCAGCTGGGACAGCAACTCCTACGAGCAGTACTTC.

This clone has just one count. This sequence joins TRBV29-1 and TRBJ1-1, with no clear D. V was cut by 3 bases and J by 11 bases, with 13 bases left in between. This CDR3 has 11 amino acids. The germline V gene has CDR1 SQVTM and CDR2 ANQGSEA. The CDR3 DNA reads as TGCAGCGTTGATCCGGGGTCTTGGGCTTTCTTT. This gives the protein CSVDPGSWAFF. The variable domain in full, with the rest retrieved from reference TRBV29-1 and TRBJ1-1, is SAVISQKPSRDICQRGTSLTIQCQVDSQVTMMFWYRQQPGQSLTLIATANQGSEATYESGFVIDKFPISRPNLTFSTLTVSNMSPEDSSIYLCSVDPGSWAFFGQGTRLTVV.

The chain employs TRBV30 and TRBJ2-3; D uncertain. Trimming cost V 2 bases and J 1 base, with 13 bases left between them. This CDR3 region has 15 residues. CDR1 and CDR2 (germline): GTSNPN, SVGIG (reference sequence). The chain's CDR3 is CAWSRPSVGTDTQYF. The DNA for the CDR3 is TGTGCCTGGAGTCGGCCCAGCGTAGGCACAGATACGCAGTATTTT.

This chain connects TRBV2 to TRBJ1-5; 9 nucleotides align to TRBD1. CDR1 is SNHLY and CDR2 is FYNNEI in the germline V gene. The J segment lost 4 bases and the V segment lost 7 bases, leaving 5 bases of the junction unmatched. The CDR3 is made up of 14 amino acids. The DNA for the CDR3 is TGTGCCAGCACAAGGGACAGGGATAATCAGCCCCAGCATTTT. Its protein product is CASTRDRDNQPQHF.

The chain combines TRBV6-5 with TRBJ2-7, with a weak D call TRBD1 (5 bases). Germline loops: CDR1 MNHEY, CDR2 SVGAGI. This CDR3 contains 16 residues. V dropped 2 bases and J dropped 5 bases, with 19 bases sitting between them. CDR3 in DNA: TGTGCCAGCAGTTACAGACCTTCGCAGGGTGGGGACGAGCAGTACTTC. The encoded protein is CASSYRPSQGGDEQYF.

The rearrangement uses TRBV5-1 and TRBJ2-7; D is possibly TRBD1 or TRBD2 (5 bases each). Germline assignment: CDR1 SGHRS and CDR2 YFSETQ. The V end lost 5 bases, the J end lost 3 bases, and 18 bases lay between the germline ends. This CDR3 is 15 amino acids long. DNA of the CDR3: TGCGCCAGCAGTCGTGCCGGGACCCGTTTCTACGAGCAGTACTTC. Its translation is CASSRAGTRFYEQYF.

This clone was detected only once. The chain couples TRBV27 to TRBJ1-2; no definite D call. Germline-derived CDR1 and CDR2 are MNHEY and SMNVEV (reference sequence). The CDR3 covers 17 residues. V was trimmed by 3 bases and J by 4 bases, leaving 21 bases between them. The CDR3 DNA reads TGTGCCAGCAGTTTCCTGGGGATCTCTAAAACCGGCTATGGCTACACCTTC. It encodes CASSFLGISKTGYGYTF.

The table lists this clone with a count of one. This chain uses TRBV30 with TRBJ2-5; weak D call: TRBD2 (6 bases). The germline V gene has CDR1 GTSNPN and CDR2 SVGIG (reference sequence). CDR3 length: 14 residues. V was cut by 1 base and J by 5 bases, with 14 bases left in between. The CDR3 bases are TGTGCCTGGAGTGAAAAGGTAGCGGTGGAGACCCAGTACTTC. It yields the protein CAWSEKVAVETQYF.

The chain is built from TRBV29-1 and TRBJ2-1, with 11 bases that match TRBD2. J gave up 10 bases and V 5 bases, and 7 bases lay outside the gene matches. Looked up from germline, CDR1 is SQVTM and CDR2 is ANQGSEA. The CDR3 runs to 13 residues. DNA for the CDR3: TGCAGCGTTTGGATGAGACTAGCGGGAGAGCAGTTCTTC. Amino acid sequence: CSVWMRLAGEQFF.

V is TRBV11-3 and J is TRBJ2-3, with TRBD2 identical over 10 bases. The junction had 5 bases not matched to a gene; V was cut back by 4 bases and J by 1 base. The CDR3 has 16 residues. Germline CDR1 is SGHNT and CDR2 is YENEEA. The CDR3: CASSSGLAGGTDTQYF. The CDR3 nucleotides are TGTGCCAGCAGCTCCGGGCTAGCGGGGGGCACAGATACGCAGTATTTT.

The rearrangement uses TRBV2 and TRBJ2-1; D may be TRBD1 (6 bases). V was shortened by 10 bases and J by 4 bases, with 14 bases between the two germline ends. The CDR3 has 13 amino acids. CDR1 is SNHLY and CDR2 is FYNNEI in the germline V gene. The CDR3 bases are TGTGCCATGACGGGACAACCTTACAATGAGCAGTTCTTC. Protein product: CAMTGQPYNEQFF.

This clone was seen a single time. Other DNA sequences within the sample encode an identical CDR3. This chain links TRBV5-1 with TRBJ2-3; 11 bases match TRBD2. The V segment lost 1 base and the J segment 3 bases; nucleotides outside the gene matches: 4. The length of the CDR3 is 16 residues. Germline lookup yields CDR1 SGHRS and CDR2 YFSETQ. The CDR3 bases are TGCGCCAGCAGCTTGTCTACTAGCGGGAGAACAGATACGCAGTATTTT. It is translated as CASSLSTSGRTDTQYF.

The chain uses TRBV2 and TRBJ2-5; D possibly corresponds to TRBD1 (6 bases). Germline CDR1 is SNHLY and CDR2 is FYNNEI. V dropped 7 bases and J dropped 0 bases, with 9 bases sitting between them. The CDR3 covers 13 residues. The chain's CDR3 is CASTRDNQETQYF. The CDR3 bases are TGTGCCAGCACAAGGGACAACCAAGAGACCCAGTACTTC.

This chain links TRBV11-2 with TRBJ2-1; TRBD2 aligns across 9 bases. Unmatched junction bases numbered 5, after V lost 3 bases and J lost 5 bases. CDR1 and CDR2 from the germline V gene are SGHAT and FQNNGV. The CDR3 is 15 amino acids. CDR3 residues: CASSFSTSGHNEQFF. For the CDR3, the DNA is TGTGCCAGCAGCTTCTCGACTAGCGGCCACAATGAGCAGTTCTTC. Based on the CDR3 plus reference TRBV11-2 and TRBJ2-1, the full variable domain is EAGVAQSPRYKIIEKRQSVAFWCNPISGHATLYWYQQILGQGPKLLIQFQNNGVVDDSQLPKDRFSAERLKGVDSTLKIQPAKLEDSAVYLCASSFSTSGHNEQFFGPGTRLTVL.

The rearrangement uses TRBV7-2 and TRBJ2-6, with D possibly matching TRBD1 (6 bases). CDR1 is SGHTA and CDR2 is FQGNSA in the germline V gene. V gave up 6 bases and J gave up 1 base, with 16 bases separating them. This CDR3 has 17 residues. The CDR3 DNA reads as TGTGCCAGCAGGTTCAGGGGTTTAGGATCTGGGGCCAACGTCCTGACTTTC. Its translation is CASRFRGLGSGANVLTF.

This chain joins TRBV11-2 and TRBJ1-3; D is undetermined. CDR1 and CDR2 from the germline V gene are SGHAT and FQNNGV. This CDR3 is 15 amino acids long. Trimming removed 5 bases at V and 0 bases at J, with 11 bases between. The CDR3 DNA reads as TGTGCCAGCAGCCCCATTAAGCTCTCTGGAAACACCATATATTTT. As protein: CASSPIKLSGNTIYF.